Each of the 22 T cell receptor beta chains below was sequenced from the same sample in a study of blood T cell repertoires in COVID-19. The table came from immunoSEQ multiplex PCR; TCRdb's copy has only in-frame clones and leaves some out. The data show around 240,000 clones, with over 80% seen just once and approximately 1.3% held by the top ten. The specimen sequenced was PBMCs or T cells enriched from blood (not recorded which). Every receptor here comes from a human donor in a cohort exposed to, infected with or recovered from COVID-19 (not recorded which). The donor label of this sample is uncertain.

The J gene is TRBJ1-5, the V gene TRBV2; 9 bases are shared with TRBD1. This CDR3 contains 15 residues. Germline V gene lookup returns CDR1 SNHLY and CDR2 FYNNEI. V lost 8 bases and J lost 6; bases outside the gene matches: 11. DNA of the CDR3: TGTGCCAGCGCCCCCGGGACAGGGATCCGTCAGCCCCAGCATTTT. Its translation is CASAPGTGIRQPQHF.

V and J are TRBV7-9 and TRBJ2-5; TRBD2 matches at 7 bases. This CDR3 is built from 12 residues. CDR1 SEHNR and CDR2 FQNEAQ come from the germline V gene (reference sequence). V trimming: 5 bases; J trimming: 9 bases; junction bases outside the gene matches: 6. This chain's CDR3 is CASSLLGRAQYF. CDR3 DNA: TGTGCCAGCAGCCTACTGGGGAGGGCCCAGTACTTC. The full variable domain, completed using reference TRBV7-9 and TRBJ2-5, is DTGVSQNPRHKITKRGQNVTFRCDPISEHNRLYWYRQTLGQGPEFLTYFQNEAQLEKSRLLSDRFSAERPKGSFSTLEIQRTEQGDSAMYLCASSLLGRAQYFGPGTRLLVL.

The chain combines TRBV4-1 with TRBJ1-1, with TRBD1 matching 7 bases. V lost 4 bases and J lost 1; bases outside the gene matches: 6. CDR3 length: 15 amino acids. The germline V gene has CDR1 MGHRA and CDR2 YSYEKL. Here the CDR3 reads CASSPRTGRNTEAFF. The DNA of the CDR3 is TGCGCCAGCAGCCCGAGGACAGGAAGGAACACTGAAGCTTTCTTT.

V and J are TRBV10-3 and TRBJ1-1; D is perhaps TRBD1 (6 bases). Germline V gene sequence: CDR1 ENHRY, CDR2 SYGVKD. CDR3 length: 12 residues. Between the trimmed V and J ends, which lost 2 bases and 11 bases, there was a span of 12 bases. This CDR3 reads CAISEDRSVAFF. In DNA form, the CDR3 reads TGTGCCATCAGTGAGGACAGGAGCGTGGCTTTCTTT.

The chain combines TRBV19 with TRBJ1-2; 7 nucleotides agree with TRBD1. This CDR3 contains 16 residues. V was clipped by 5 bases and J by 6 bases; unmatched bases: 15. The V gene's germline CDR1 is LNHDA and CDR2 SQIVND (reference sequence). The CDR3 coding sequence is TGTGCCAGTAGTCCTTACAGGGGCCAGGTCATGAATGGCTACACCTTC. Amino acids: CASSPYRGQVMNGYTF.

The rearrangement links TRBV1 to TRBJ1-4; TRBD1 is the table's D call and was not checked against the DNA. TRBV1 is a pseudogene locus. The length of the CDR3 is 15 residues. The CDR3 spells CTSSLHRGRYEKLFF. DNA for the CDR3: TGCACCAGCAGCCTCCACAGGGGGCGTTATGAAAAACTGTTTTTT.

The V gene is TRBV29-1, the J gene TRBJ1-2; D unclear. Per germline, CDR1 SQVTM and CDR2 ANQGSEA. The CDR3 has 15 amino acids. Trimming took off 1 base at V and 5 bases at J, with 17 bases between the two ends. CDR3 sequence (DNA): TGCAGCGTTGAAGTCGCTGCCTCCACTCTTTATGGCTACACCTTC. This translates into CSVEVAASTLYGYTF. Combining the CDR3 with reference TRBV29-1 and TRBJ1-2 gives the whole variable domain SAVISQKPSRDICQRGTSLTIQCQVDSQVTMMFWYRQQPGQSLTLIATANQGSEATYESGFVIDKFPISRPNLTFSTLTVSNMSPEDSSIYLCSVEVAASTLYGYTFGSGTRLTVV.

The chain employs TRBV5-4 and TRBJ1-1; 9 bases are shared with TRBD1. CDR1 and CDR2 (germline): SGHNT, YYREEE (reference sequence). The CDR3 sequence is 17 residues long. V gave up 0 bases and J gave up 6 bases; unmatched junction bases: 12. The CDR3 here is CASSLALVTGGSAEAFF. The CDR3, as DNA: TGTGCCAGCAGCTTGGCGTTGGTGACAGGGGGTTCGGCTGAAGCTTTCTTT.

V is TRBV25-1 and J is TRBJ1-1; D gene uncertain. CDR1 MGHDK and CDR2 SYGVNS come from the germline V gene. The CDR3 has 13 residues. The ends were cut back, 6 bases at V and 7 bases at J, with 15 bases in the middle. CDR3 coding DNA: TGTGCCAGCAGCCCAAGTACGGGTGATGAAGCTTTCTTT. It yields the protein CASSPSTGDEAFF. The variable domain in full, with the rest retrieved from reference TRBV25-1 and TRBJ1-1, is EADIYQTPRYLVIGTGKKITLECSQTMGHDKMYWYQQDPGMELHLIHYSYGVNSTEKGDLSSESTVSRIRTEHFPLTLESARPSHTSQYLCASSPSTGDEAFFGQGTRLTVV.

The rearrangement joins TRBV7-3 to TRBJ2-1; TRBD2 matches at 9 bases. With 5 bases clipped from V and 2 bases from J, the junction kept 10 bases outside the gene matches. Germline CDR1 and CDR2: SGHTA and FQGTGA. The CDR3 is made up of 17 amino acids. The CDR3 nucleotides are TGTGCCAGCAGCCCCCAGGGGGGACTAGCAACCTACAATGAGCAGTTCTTC. It is translated as CASSPQGGLATYNEQFF.

The gene calls are TRBV6-4 and TRBJ1-2; 8 positions agree with TRBD1. The V gene end was trimmed by 6 bases and the J gene end by 4 bases; junction bases not matched to a gene: 4. Germline-derived CDR1 and CDR2 are MRHNA and SNTAGT. This CDR3 has 13 amino acids. Here the CDR3 DNA reads TGTGCCAGCAGACAGGGGGATGGCTATGGCTACACCTTC. Translation gives CASRQGDGYGYTF.

The chain uses TRBV6-6 and TRBJ1-2; D is ambiguous. Trimming shortened V by 2 bases and J by 2 bases, and 9 bases separated the two germline ends. Germline CDR1 MNHNY, CDR2 SVGAGI (reference sequence). This CDR3 comprises 14 residues. CDR3 sequence (DNA): TGTGCCAGCAGTTACCCGACACTCAACTATGGCTACACCTTC. Translated: CASSYPTLNYGYTF.

This chain links TRBV9 with TRBJ1-2; 7 positions match TRBD1. The CDR3 has 14 residues. Unmatched junction bases numbered 1, after V lost 0 bases and J lost 2 bases. Germline V CDR1 and CDR2: SGDLS, YYNGEE. CDR3 region: CASSVGDSNYGYTF. DNA for the CDR3: TGTGCCAGCAGCGTAGGGGACAGCAACTATGGCTACACCTTC.

The rearrangement links TRBV2 to TRBJ1-2, with 8 positions matching TRBD1. Germline loops: CDR1 SNHLY, CDR2 FYNNEI. The trim removed 3 bases at V and 5 bases at J, leaving 5 bases unmatched. The CDR3 is 14 residues long. CDR3 protein: CASSEEQGVYGYTF. The CDR3 DNA sequence: TGTGCCAGCAGTGAGGAACAGGGGGTTTATGGCTACACCTTC. Together with reference TRBV2 and TRBJ1-2, the CDR3 gives the full variable domain: EPEVTQTPSHQVTQMGQEVILRCVPISNHLYFYWYRQILGQKVEFLVSFYNNEISEKSEIFDDQFSVERPDGSNFTLKIRSTKLEDSAMYFCASSEEQGVYGYTFGSGTRLTVV.

The V call is TRBV5-1, the J call TRBJ1-1, with D maybe TRBD1 (6 bases). CDR3 size: 16 residues. V lost 0 bases to trimming and J lost 1 base, with 13 bases between them. CDR1 and CDR2 (germline): SGHRS, YFSETQ. The DNA for the CDR3 is TGCGCCAGCAGCTTGGGGACAGACTCAAAGAACACTGAAGCTTTCTTT. It codes for CASSLGTDSKNTEAFF.

This chain's CDR3 is CSVVQTGEYNEQFF. CDR3 DNA sequence: TGCAGCGTTGTCCAAACAGGCGAATACAATGAGCAGTTCTTC. The genes are TRBV29-1 and TRBJ2-1; a weak D match, TRBD1 (5 bases). The CDR3 covers 14 residues. V lost 4 bases and J 4 bases, leaving 14 bases between the germline ends. CDR1 and CDR2 from the germline V gene are SQVTM and ANQGSEA.

The chain joins TRBV10-3 to TRBJ2-7; perhaps TRBD2 as D (6 bases). Deletions cut 7 bases from V and 2 bases from J, with 15 bases between. Per germline, CDR1 ENHRY and CDR2 SYGVKD. The CDR3 is 14 amino acids. CDR3 protein: CAITGEPTTYEQYF. CDR3 sequence (DNA): TGTGCCATCACGGGGGAGCCTACCACCTACGAGCAGTACTTC.

This clone was observed once. The chain couples TRBV7-2 to TRBJ1-2, with D unresolved. Germline V gives CDR1 SGHTA, CDR2 FQGNSA. V shed 1 base and J shed 0 bases, with 6 bases lying between them. The CDR3 runs to 14 residues. This CDR3 reads CASSLDSANYGYTF. CDR3 DNA: TGTGCCAGCAGCTTAGACAGTGCTAACTATGGCTACACCTTC.

The V gene is TRBV5-4, the J gene TRBJ1-1; TRBD1 matches at 7 bases. Trimming took 4 bases from V and 0 from J; bases not matched to a gene: 6. This CDR3 spans 15 amino acids. Germline V gene sequence: CDR1 SGHNT, CDR2 YYREEE (reference sequence). CDR3 sequence: CASSRGQSMNTEAFF. For the CDR3, the DNA is TGTGCCAGCAGCCGGGGACAGTCCATGAACACTGAAGCTTTCTTT.

The chain carries TRBV14 and TRBJ2-5, with D maybe TRBD2 (6 bases). The V and J ends lost 2 bases and 4 bases respectively, with 14 bases between them. Per germline, CDR1 SGHDN and CDR2 FVKESK. The CDR3 has 15 amino acids. In DNA, the CDR3 is TGTGCCAGCAGCCAAATCTCGGAGGGGCGAGAGACCCAGTACTTC. This translates into CASSQISEGRETQYF.

V gene TRBV9 combines with J gene TRBJ1-3; 9 bases map to TRBD1. The CDR3 extends over 14 amino acids. Germline trimming cut 4 bases from V and 8 bases from J; bases unmatched to any gene: 7. From germline, CDR1 is SGDLS and CDR2 YYNGEE. The DNA of the CDR3 is TGTGCCAGCAGCCCGGGACAGGGAGCGGACACCATATATTTT. It specifies CASSPGQGADTIYF.

This chain connects TRBV13 to TRBJ2-1; 7 bases are a match to TRBD2. V was clipped by 4 bases and J by 0 bases; unmatched bases: 18. The CDR3 totals 20 residues. The germline V gene has CDR1 PRHDT and CDR2 FYEKMQ (reference sequence). The CDR3 spells CASSSPVGSGFDLSYNEQFF. CDR3 in DNA: TGTGCCAGCAGCTCCCCAGTTGGTAGCGGGTTCGACCTCTCCTACAATGAGCAGTTCTTC.